Listed below are T cell receptor beta chains from one sample, sequenced in a study of T cells in Graves' hyperthyroidism and ophthalmopathy. TCRdb processed the multiplex PCR reads anew with MiXCR; each CDR3 protein has one entry. The table includes roughly 400,000 distinct CDR3 sequences, 11% to 15% detected once. Specimen: blood. Receptors were obtained from a man over 45 with Graves' ophthalmopathy. Both conserved end residues are part of each CDR3. Each record gives: CDR3 length, V gene, clone size, J gene, D gene, CDR3 protein, CDR3 DNA. A D gene is named only where the DNA matches it firmly. Rows give clone size only sometimes, using once, few, many, or a class for an expanded clone.

cdr3_length: 15; v_call: TRBV6-8; clone_size: many; j_call: TRBJ2-7; d_call: TRBD2; cdr3_aa: CASLLTSGSWEEQYF; cdr3_nt: TGTGCCAGCCTTCTTACTAGCGGGAGTTGGGAGGAGCAGTACTTC
cdr3_length: 14; v_call: TRBV5-1; clone_size: .; j_call: TRBJ2-7; d_call: TRBD1; cdr3_aa: CASSLRQGIYEQYF; cdr3_nt: TGCGCCAGCAGCCTGCGACAGGGTATCTACGAGCAGTACTTC
cdr3_length: 14; v_call: TRBV6-2/TRBV6-3; clone_size: few; j_call: TRBJ2-1; d_call: TRBD1; cdr3_aa: CASIRTGSYNEQFF; cdr3_nt: TGTGCCAGCATCCGGACAGGCTCCTACAATGAGCAGTTCTTC
cdr3_length: 15; v_call: TRBV11-1; clone_size: many; j_call: TRBJ2-5; d_call: .; cdr3_aa: CASSLQGMAQETQYF; cdr3_nt: TGTGCCAGCAGTTTACAGGGTATGGCCCAAGAGACCCAGTACTTC
cdr3_length: 16; v_call: TRBV9; clone_size: .; j_call: TRBJ2-7; d_call: TRBD2; cdr3_aa: CASSGEPSGSPYEQYF; cdr3_nt: TGTGCCAGCAGCGGCGAGCCTAGCGGGAGCCCCTACGAGCAGTACTTC
cdr3_length: 15; v_call: TRBV6-9; clone_size: .; j_call: TRBJ2-7; d_call: TRBD2; cdr3_aa: CASSSGLAGFYEQYF; cdr3_nt: TGTGCCAGCAGTTCTGGACTAGCGGGGTTCTACGAGCAGTACTTC
cdr3_length: 15; v_call: TRBV11-1; clone_size: few; j_call: TRBJ1-6; d_call: .; cdr3_aa: CASSFRPTDNSPLHF; cdr3_nt: TGTGCCAGCAGCTTTCGACCCACCGATAATTCACCCCTCCACTTT
cdr3_length: 12; v_call: TRBV29-1; clone_size: many; j_call: TRBJ2-5; d_call: .; cdr3_aa: CSVSHERETQYF; cdr3_nt: TGCAGCGTTTCCCACGAGAGGGAGACCCAGTACTTC
cdr3_length: 19; v_call: TRBV10-3; clone_size: many; j_call: TRBJ2-1; d_call: TRBD2; cdr3_aa: CAISESRTSGSSSYNEQFF; cdr3_nt: TGTGCCATCAGTGAGTCTCGGACTAGCGGGAGTAGCTCCTACAATGAGCAGTTCTTC
cdr3_length: 12; v_call: TRBV7-6; clone_size: many; j_call: TRBJ2-7; d_call: .; cdr3_aa: CASSLNRYEQYF; cdr3_nt: TGTGCCAGCAGCCTCAACCGGTACGAGCAGTACTTC
cdr3_length: 14; v_call: TRBV3-1; clone_size: many; j_call: TRBJ2-7; d_call: .; cdr3_aa: CASSPGGGPYEQYF; cdr3_nt: TGTGCCAGCAGCCCTGGTGGGGGTCCCTACGAGCAGTACTTC
cdr3_length: 15; v_call: TRBV7-6; clone_size: .; j_call: TRBJ2-7; d_call: .; cdr3_aa: CASSKFGNSDYEQYF; cdr3_nt: TGTGCCAGCAGCAAATTCGGGAATTCGGACTACGAGCAGTACTTC
cdr3_length: 14; v_call: TRBV3-1; clone_size: many; j_call: TRBJ1-1; d_call: .; cdr3_aa: CASSQWTEGTEAFF; cdr3_nt: TGTGCCAGCAGCCAGTGGACAGAAGGCACTGAAGCTTTCTTT
cdr3_length: 12; v_call: TRBV5-1; clone_size: many; j_call: TRBJ1-1; d_call: .; cdr3_aa: CASRRGDAEAFF; cdr3_nt: TGCGCCAGCAGAAGGGGGGACGCAGAAGCTTTCTTT
cdr3_length: 14; v_call: TRBV29-1; clone_size: .; j_call: TRBJ2-7; d_call: TRBD1; cdr3_aa: CSASGTGIYNEQYF; cdr3_nt: TGCAGCGCCTCCGGGACAGGGATATACAATGAGCAGTACTTC
cdr3_length: 21; v_call: TRBV7-9; clone_size: few; j_call: TRBJ1-2; d_call: TRBD1; cdr3_aa: CASSLVFLGPGQGKNMDGYTF; cdr3_nt: TGTGCCAGCAGCTTAGTATTTCTCGGTCCGGGACAGGGGAAAAATATGGATGGCTACACCTTC
cdr3_length: 15; v_call: TRBV30; clone_size: many; j_call: TRBJ1-6; d_call: TRBD1; cdr3_aa: CAWSSGDRKNSPLHF; cdr3_nt: TGTGCCTGGAGCTCGGGGGACAGAAAAAATTCACCCCTCCACTTT
cdr3_length: 16; v_call: TRBV20-1; clone_size: many; j_call: TRBJ2-1; d_call: .; cdr3_aa: CSANSLAGYGDNEQFF; cdr3_nt: TGCAGTGCAAACTCCCTGGCAGGGTACGGCGACAATGAGCAGTTCTTC
cdr3_length: 15; v_call: TRBV11-1; clone_size: .; j_call: TRBJ2-1; d_call: TRBD2; cdr3_aa: CASSTTGLAGYEQFF; cdr3_nt: TGTGCCAGCAGCACCACCGGACTAGCGGGCTATGAGCAGTTCTTC
cdr3_length: 12; v_call: TRBV12-5; clone_size: .; j_call: TRBJ2-7; d_call: .; cdr3_aa: CASGSGVYEQYF; cdr3_nt: TGTGCTAGTGGTTCGGGGGTTTACGAGCAGTACTTC
cdr3_length: 13; v_call: TRBV3-1; clone_size: .; j_call: TRBJ2-5; d_call: .; cdr3_aa: CATDSSNSETQYF; cdr3_nt: TGTGCCACGGATAGCTCCAACTCGGAGACCCAGTACTTC
cdr3_length: 15; v_call: TRBV29-1; clone_size: .; j_call: TRBJ2-7; d_call: TRBD2; cdr3_aa: CSVEDPASGSYEQYF; cdr3_nt: TGCAGCGTTGAAGATCCGGCTAGCGGGAGCTACGAGCAGTACTTC
cdr3_length: 13; v_call: TRBV3-1; clone_size: many; j_call: TRBJ1-1; d_call: .; cdr3_aa: CASTLTGNTEAFF; cdr3_nt: TGTGCCAGCACCCTGACTGGGAACACTGAAGCTTTCTTT
cdr3_length: 13; v_call: TRBV19; clone_size: .; j_call: TRBJ1-4; d_call: .; cdr3_aa: CASSISGNEKLFF; cdr3_nt: TGTGCCAGTAGTATTTCCGGGAATGAAAAACTGTTTTTT
cdr3_length: 17; v_call: TRBV7-9; clone_size: .; j_call: TRBJ2-7; d_call: TRBD2; cdr3_aa: CASSLGYPGLSIYEQYF; cdr3_nt: TGTGCCAGCAGCCTCGGATACCCGGGACTATCCATCTACGAGCAGTACTTC
cdr3_length: 16; v_call: TRBV6-1; clone_size: many; j_call: TRBJ2-5; d_call: .; cdr3_aa: CASSDLRSNLEETQYF; cdr3_nt: TGTGCCAGCAGTGATTTAAGGTCCAATCTGGAAGAGACCCAGTACTTC
cdr3_length: 13; v_call: TRBV14; clone_size: few; j_call: TRBJ2-5; d_call: .; cdr3_aa: CASSQDVIPPQYF; cdr3_nt: TGTGCCAGCAGCCAAGATGTAATCCCACCCCAGTACTTC
cdr3_length: 18; v_call: TRBV9; clone_size: .; j_call: TRBJ2-1; d_call: TRBD2; cdr3_aa: CASSVAGGPGVKNNEQFF; cdr3_nt: TGTGCCAGCAGCGTAGCGGGAGGGCCCGGCGTAAAAAACAATGAGCAGTTCTTC
cdr3_length: 15; v_call: TRBV9; clone_size: once; j_call: TRBJ1-2; d_call: .; cdr3_aa: CASSDRTSSRGGYTF; cdr3_nt: TGTGCCAGCAGCGACCGGACGTCGTCGAGGGGGGGCTACACCTTC
cdr3_length: 13; v_call: TRBV11-1; clone_size: few; j_call: TRBJ2-1; d_call: .; cdr3_aa: CASSPQEGTRRFF; cdr3_nt: TGTGCCAGCAGCCCTCAAGAGGGGACCCGACGGTTCTTC
cdr3_length: 17; v_call: TRBV28; clone_size: many; j_call: TRBJ1-5; d_call: TRBD1; cdr3_aa: CASSSSLGQGAYQPQHF; cdr3_nt: TGTGCCAGCTCTTCCTCGCTTGGACAGGGGGCCTATCAGCCCCAGCATTTT
cdr3_length: 15; v_call: TRBV4-1; clone_size: many; j_call: TRBJ2-5; d_call: .; cdr3_aa: CASSQDPRGEETQYF; cdr3_nt: TGCGCCAGCAGCCAAGACCCCCGTGGGGAAGAGACCCAGTACTTC
cdr3_length: 12; v_call: TRBV20-1; clone_size: many; j_call: TRBJ1-2; d_call: .; cdr3_aa: CSARGGGFGYTF; cdr3_nt: TGCAGTGCTAGAGGTGGGGGGTTCGGCTACACCTTC
cdr3_length: 15; v_call: TRBV2; clone_size: many; j_call: TRBJ2-1; d_call: TRBD1; cdr3_aa: CASSGDRGSYNEQFF; cdr3_nt: TGTGCCAGCAGTGGCGACAGGGGGTCCTACAATGAGCAGTTCTTC
cdr3_length: 14; v_call: TRBV5-8; clone_size: many; j_call: TRBJ2-1; d_call: .; cdr3_aa: CASNTDFSYNEQFF; cdr3_nt: TGTGCCAGCAATACGGACTTCTCCTACAATGAGCAGTTCTTC
cdr3_length: 15; v_call: TRBV9; clone_size: .; j_call: TRBJ1-6; d_call: .; cdr3_aa: CASSPQDGENSPLHF; cdr3_nt: TGTGCCAGCAGCCCTCAGGACGGCGAAAATTCACCCCTCCACTTT
cdr3_length: 12; v_call: TRBV29-1; clone_size: few; j_call: TRBJ2-5; d_call: TRBD2; cdr3_aa: CSVTSGEETQYF; cdr3_nt: TGCAGCGTTACTAGCGGGGAAGAGACCCAGTACTTC
cdr3_length: 12; v_call: TRBV2; clone_size: .; j_call: TRBJ1-1; d_call: TRBD1; cdr3_aa: CASSPETGVAFF; cdr3_nt: TGTGCCAGCAGTCCCGAGACAGGGGTCGCTTTCTTT
cdr3_length: 14; v_call: TRBV6-1; clone_size: many; j_call: TRBJ2-3; d_call: TRBD2; cdr3_aa: CASSRDYLTDTQYF; cdr3_nt: TGTGCCAGCAGTAGGGACTACCTCACAGATACGCAGTATTTT
cdr3_length: 16; v_call: TRBV9; clone_size: .; j_call: TRBJ2-3; d_call: TRBD2; cdr3_aa: CASSVGAAGAGDTQYF; cdr3_nt: TGTGCCAGCAGCGTAGGGGCAGCGGGGGCGGGAGATACGCAGTATTTT
cdr3_length: 15; v_call: TRBV28; clone_size: many; j_call: TRBJ2-7; d_call: .; cdr3_aa: CASSYPRGGAYEQYF; cdr3_nt: TGTGCCAGCAGTTACCCCAGGGGTGGGGCCTACGAGCAGTACTTC
cdr3_length: 15; v_call: TRBV19; clone_size: .; j_call: TRBJ2-1; d_call: TRBD2; cdr3_aa: CASSMRTSGYNEQFF; cdr3_nt: TGTGCCAGTAGTATGAGGACTAGCGGCTACAATGAGCAGTTCTTC
cdr3_length: 12; v_call: TRBV4-1; clone_size: .; j_call: TRBJ2-7; d_call: .; cdr3_aa: CASSHPDDEQYF; cdr3_nt: TGCGCCAGCAGCCACCCGGACGACGAGCAGTACTTC
cdr3_length: 19; v_call: TRBV12-5; clone_size: few; j_call: TRBJ1-4; d_call: TRBD1; cdr3_aa: CASGPQGFGLNATNEKLFF; cdr3_nt: TGTGCTAGTGGCCCACAGGGGTTTGGACTGAATGCAACTAATGAAAAACTGTTTTTT
cdr3_length: 16; v_call: TRBV10-3; clone_size: many; j_call: TRBJ2-1; d_call: .; cdr3_aa: CAISDEGGVSYNEQFF; cdr3_nt: TGTGCCATCAGTGATGAGGGGGGAGTTTCCTACAATGAGCAGTTCTTC
cdr3_length: 17; v_call: TRBV20-1; clone_size: .; j_call: TRBJ2-2; d_call: TRBD2; cdr3_aa: CSARGPGLAGAGGELFF; cdr3_nt: TGCAGTGCTAGAGGTCCGGGACTAGCGGGGGCGGGCGGGGAGCTGTTTTTT
cdr3_length: 16; v_call: TRBV27; clone_size: many; j_call: TRBJ2-3; d_call: TRBD2; cdr3_aa: CASSLRLAGVPDTQYF; cdr3_nt: TGTGCCAGCAGTTTACGACTAGCGGGAGTGCCAGATACGCAGTATTTT
cdr3_length: 14; v_call: TRBV12-5; clone_size: .; j_call: TRBJ1-5; d_call: .; cdr3_aa: CASGLPTGYQPQHF; cdr3_nt: TGTGCTAGTGGTTTGCCGACAGGCTATCAGCCCCAGCATTTT
cdr3_length: 16; v_call: TRBV18; clone_size: many; j_call: TRBJ1-1; d_call: TRBD1; cdr3_aa: CASSPGTGATNTEAFF; cdr3_nt: TGTGCCAGCTCACCCGGGACAGGGGCAACGAACACTGAAGCTTTCTTT
cdr3_length: 14; v_call: TRBV11-2; clone_size: many; j_call: TRBJ1-5; d_call: .; cdr3_aa: CASSLGRVDQPQHF; cdr3_nt: TGTGCCAGCAGCTTAGGGAGGGTTGATCAGCCCCAGCATTTT